A selection of T cell receptor beta chains follows, all from one sample in a study of blood T cell repertoires in COVID-19. Here immunoSEQ multiplex PCR was the method, and the copy in TCRdb shows in-frame clones only, minus some. Among 140,000 to 150,000 clones listed, approximately 80% were seen once. The sequenced sample consisted of peripheral blood. The receptors stem from a man in his 70s who had recovered from COVID-19. The CDR3 runs from the conserved cysteine through the conserved F or W. A D gene is named only where the DNA matches it firmly. Only some rows state a clone size, as once, few, many or a class for expanded clones.

j_call,d_call,clone_size,v_call,cdr3_aa,cdr3_nt
TRBJ1-6,-,-,TRBV12-3/TRBV12-4,CASSFSLNSPLHF,TGTGCCAGCAGTTTTTCTCTGAATTCACCCCTCCACTTT
TRBJ2-2,TRBD1,-,TRBV18,CASSQETGLVNGELFF,TGTGCCAGCTCACAAGAGACAGGGTTGGTCAACGGGGAGCTGTTTTTT
TRBJ2-4,TRBD2,few,TRBV3-1/TRBV3-2,CASSPQTSGGPKNIQYF,TGTGCCAGCAGCCCCCAAACTAGCGGTGGGCCCAAAAACATTCAGTACTTC
TRBJ2-2,-,-,TRBV6-1,CASSESLGRNTGELFF,TGTGCCAGCAGTGAATCACTTGGTAGGAACACCGGGGAGCTGTTTTTT
TRBJ2-2,TRBD2,-,TRBV30,CAWSGLAGSSTGELFF,TGTGCCTGGAGCGGACTAGCGGGATCTTCTACCGGGGAGCTGTTTTTT
TRBJ2-7,TRBD2,once,TRBV10-1,CASSETGLAGFDEQYF,TGCGCCAGCAGTGAGACGGGACTAGCGGGATTCGACGAGCAGTACTTC
TRBJ1-4,-,-,TRBV6-6,CASSTDGGINEKLFF,TGTGCCAGCAGTACGGACGGGGGGATTAATGAAAAACTGTTTTTT
TRBJ2-1,TRBD1,-,TRBV11-2,CASRTTGGGGSYNEQFF,TGTGCCAGCAGAACGACAGGGGGCGGCGGATCCTACAATGAGCAGTTCTTC
TRBJ2-1,TRBD2,-,TRBV28,CASYRTSGYNEQFF,TGTGCCAGCTACCGGACTAGCGGTTACAATGAGCAGTTCTTC
TRBJ2-7,-,-,TRBV7-2,CASSLIAPYYEQYF,TGTGCCAGCAGCTTAATAGCTCCCTACTACGAGCAGTACTTC
TRBJ1-2,-,-,TRBV5-1,CASSFGSRGYTF,TGCGCCAGCAGCTTTGGGTCGAGGGGCTACACCTTC
TRBJ1-2,TRBD1,once,TRBV5-6,CASRPTGGGGYTF,TGTGCCAGCAGGCCGACAGGGGGCGGAGGCTACACCTTC
TRBJ1-1,-,few,TRBV7-8,CASNPRGINTEAFF,TGTGCCAGCAACCCGAGGGGGATAAACACTGAAGCTTTCTTT
TRBJ1-1,-,-,TRBV28,CASSFPTQTVNTEAFF,TGTGCCAGCAGTTTCCCTACCCAGACAGTGAACACTGAAGCTTTCTTT
TRBJ2-1,-,-,TRBV10-2,CASSVAGRPNEQFF,TGCGCCAGCAGTGTCGCGGGGAGGCCCAATGAGCAGTTCTTC
TRBJ2-7,-,-,TRBV7-3,CASSLRSSGSYEQYF,TGTGCCAGCAGCTTACGGTCAAGCGGATCCTACGAGCAGTACTTC